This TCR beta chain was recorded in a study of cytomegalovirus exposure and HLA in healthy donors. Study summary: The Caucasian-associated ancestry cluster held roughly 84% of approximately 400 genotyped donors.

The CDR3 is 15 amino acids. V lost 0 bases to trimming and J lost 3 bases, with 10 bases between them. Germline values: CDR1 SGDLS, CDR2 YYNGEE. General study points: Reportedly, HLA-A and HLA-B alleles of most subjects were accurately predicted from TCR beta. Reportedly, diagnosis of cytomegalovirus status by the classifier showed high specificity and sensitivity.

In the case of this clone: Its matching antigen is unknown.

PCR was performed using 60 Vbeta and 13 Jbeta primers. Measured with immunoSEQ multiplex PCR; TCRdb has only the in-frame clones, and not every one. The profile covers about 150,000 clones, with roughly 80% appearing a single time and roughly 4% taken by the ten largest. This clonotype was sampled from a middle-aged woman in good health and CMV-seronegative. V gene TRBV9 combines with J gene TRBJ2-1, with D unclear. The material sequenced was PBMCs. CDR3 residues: CASSVVGEVYNEQFF. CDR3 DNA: TGTGCCAGCAGCGTAGTCGGAGAGGTCTACAATGAGCAGTTCTTC.